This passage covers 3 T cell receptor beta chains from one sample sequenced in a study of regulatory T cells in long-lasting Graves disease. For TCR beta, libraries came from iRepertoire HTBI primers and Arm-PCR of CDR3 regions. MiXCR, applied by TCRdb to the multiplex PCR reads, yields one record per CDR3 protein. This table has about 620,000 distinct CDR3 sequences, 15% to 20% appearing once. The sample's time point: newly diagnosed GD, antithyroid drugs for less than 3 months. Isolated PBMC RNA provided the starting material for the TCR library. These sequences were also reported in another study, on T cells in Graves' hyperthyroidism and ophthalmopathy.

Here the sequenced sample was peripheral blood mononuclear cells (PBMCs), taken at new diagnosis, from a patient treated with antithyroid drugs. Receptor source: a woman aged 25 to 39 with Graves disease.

The CDR3 loop is CASSAGTGRQETQYF. The CDR3 region has the DNA TGTGCCAGCAGTGCAGGGACAGGGCGGCAAGAGACCCAGTACTTC. The chain carries TRBV2 and TRBJ2-5; TRBD1 agrees at 9 bases. The germline gives CDR1 SNHLY, CDR2 FYNNEI. The CDR3 covers 15 residues. Trimming cost V 4 bases and J 2 bases; bases outside gene matches: 5.

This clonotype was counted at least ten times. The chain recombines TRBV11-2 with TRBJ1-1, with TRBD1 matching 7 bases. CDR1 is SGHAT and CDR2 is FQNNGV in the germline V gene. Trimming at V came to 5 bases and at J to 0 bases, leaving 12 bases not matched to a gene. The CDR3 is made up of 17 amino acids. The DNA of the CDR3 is TGTGCCAGCAGCCGAGGGGACAGCCTCCCGATGAACACTGAAGCTTTCTTT. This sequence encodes CASSRGDSLPMNTEAFF.

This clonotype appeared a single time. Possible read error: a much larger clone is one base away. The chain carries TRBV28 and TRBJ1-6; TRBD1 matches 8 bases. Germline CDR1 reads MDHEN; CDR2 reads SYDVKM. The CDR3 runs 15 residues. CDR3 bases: TGTGTCAGCACCGTACAGGGGGTTTATCATTCACCCCTCCACTTT. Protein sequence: CVSTVQGVYHSPLHF.